These T cell receptor beta chains were read from a single sample in a study of neurological immune-mediated disorders. One entry per CDR3 protein results from TCRdb running MiXCR on the 5' RACE reads. The sample has 14,000 or so distinct CDR3 sequences; roughly 13% are singletons. Source material: CD8+ T cells from blood. The receptors stem from a female donor with HTLV-1-associated myelopathy (HAM/TSP). Each CDR3 is given without its conserved first and last residue. Fields, in order: J gene, V gene, CDR3 protein.

TRBJ2-7 TRBV19 ASSTTGGPYEQY
TRBJ2-1 TRBV7-3 ASSLTSGQNEQF
TRBJ2-3 TRBV7-9 ASSLVGRRADTQY
TRBJ2-5 TRBV12-2 ASRLVLRGLLQETQY
TRBJ2-1 TRBV20-1 SARTPTDNEQF
TRBJ2-6 TRBV7-9 ASSSEVLGVVSSGANVLT
TRBJ2-2 TRBV11-2 ASSLGTTGELF
TRBJ1-2 TRBV6-5 ASRTVFGYT
TRBJ1-5 TRBV12-3/TRBV12-4 ASSRTGAPSNQPQH
TRBJ2-2 TRBV3-1 ASSQAGDRGLNTGELF
TRBJ2-3 TRBV5-1 ASSFGTDRTDTQY
TRBJ2-1 TRBV7-2 ASSTSGLSYNEQF
TRBJ2-1 TRBV20-1 SARLVDEQF
TRBJ2-7 TRBV18 ASSPPGDPYEQY
TRBJ2-2 TRBV4-2 ASSQEASGSTTGELF
TRBJ2-7 TRBV29-1 SVEGSGGLPSYEQY
TRBJ2-1 TRBV20-1 SARALQTNEQF
TRBJ1-2 TRBV27 ASSSFQTVHPYGYT
TRBJ1-2 TRBV27 ASSPGAGYGYT
TRBJ2-3 TRBV4-1 ASSQDGAIADTQY
TRBJ2-1 TRBV4-1 ASSQPPGATSYNEQF
TRBJ2-1 TRBV4-1 ASSPDRGIGNEQF
TRBJ2-2 TRBV6-2/TRBV6-3 ASSYSMITGELF
TRBJ2-7 TRBV2 ASSRTGDSYEQY
TRBJ2-1 TRBV4-2 ASSQETSGSYNEQF
TRBJ2-1 TRBV20-1 SAMANTIASQQF
TRBJ2-3 TRBV7-3 ASSLGNAASDTQY
TRBJ1-1 TRBV29-1 SVPEAF
TRBJ2-2 TRBV10-3 AISEDFPGELF
TRBJ2-7 TRBV6-6 ASSYSTGGYEQY
TRBJ2-3 TRBV4-1 ASSLMGGSTDTQY
TRBJ2-7 TRBV19 ASSRIQGATYEQY
TRBJ1-1 TRBV20-1 SANPGQGVTEAF
TRBJ2-7 TRBV20-1 SARLGYEQY
TRBJ2-1 TRBV5-1 ASSLRESSYNEQF
TRBJ2-1 TRBV5-1 ASSSGLAGNNEQF
TRBJ2-5 TRBV4-3 ASSQYKGGQATQY
TRBJ2-5 TRBV7-9 ASSFYICSANRGGTRPQETQY
TRBJ2-7 TRBV5-1 ASSPAGWGEQY
TRBJ2-1 TRBV24-1 ATSENDNEQF
TRBJ2-7 TRBV29-1 SVEEGYEQY
TRBJ1-5 TRBV6-2/TRBV6-3 AYHPQH